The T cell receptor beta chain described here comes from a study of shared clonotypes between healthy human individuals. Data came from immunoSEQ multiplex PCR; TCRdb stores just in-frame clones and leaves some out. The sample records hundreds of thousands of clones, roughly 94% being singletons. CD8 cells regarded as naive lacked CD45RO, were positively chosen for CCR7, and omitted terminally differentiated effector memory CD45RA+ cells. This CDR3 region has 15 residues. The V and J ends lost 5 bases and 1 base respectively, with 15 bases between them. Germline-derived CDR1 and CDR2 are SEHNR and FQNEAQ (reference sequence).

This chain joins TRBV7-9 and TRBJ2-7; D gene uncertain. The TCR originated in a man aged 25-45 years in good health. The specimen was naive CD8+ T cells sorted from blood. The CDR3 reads CASSPGPLGSYEQYF. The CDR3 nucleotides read TGTGCCAGCAGCCCCGGGCCCCTGGGATCCTACGAGCAGTACTTC.